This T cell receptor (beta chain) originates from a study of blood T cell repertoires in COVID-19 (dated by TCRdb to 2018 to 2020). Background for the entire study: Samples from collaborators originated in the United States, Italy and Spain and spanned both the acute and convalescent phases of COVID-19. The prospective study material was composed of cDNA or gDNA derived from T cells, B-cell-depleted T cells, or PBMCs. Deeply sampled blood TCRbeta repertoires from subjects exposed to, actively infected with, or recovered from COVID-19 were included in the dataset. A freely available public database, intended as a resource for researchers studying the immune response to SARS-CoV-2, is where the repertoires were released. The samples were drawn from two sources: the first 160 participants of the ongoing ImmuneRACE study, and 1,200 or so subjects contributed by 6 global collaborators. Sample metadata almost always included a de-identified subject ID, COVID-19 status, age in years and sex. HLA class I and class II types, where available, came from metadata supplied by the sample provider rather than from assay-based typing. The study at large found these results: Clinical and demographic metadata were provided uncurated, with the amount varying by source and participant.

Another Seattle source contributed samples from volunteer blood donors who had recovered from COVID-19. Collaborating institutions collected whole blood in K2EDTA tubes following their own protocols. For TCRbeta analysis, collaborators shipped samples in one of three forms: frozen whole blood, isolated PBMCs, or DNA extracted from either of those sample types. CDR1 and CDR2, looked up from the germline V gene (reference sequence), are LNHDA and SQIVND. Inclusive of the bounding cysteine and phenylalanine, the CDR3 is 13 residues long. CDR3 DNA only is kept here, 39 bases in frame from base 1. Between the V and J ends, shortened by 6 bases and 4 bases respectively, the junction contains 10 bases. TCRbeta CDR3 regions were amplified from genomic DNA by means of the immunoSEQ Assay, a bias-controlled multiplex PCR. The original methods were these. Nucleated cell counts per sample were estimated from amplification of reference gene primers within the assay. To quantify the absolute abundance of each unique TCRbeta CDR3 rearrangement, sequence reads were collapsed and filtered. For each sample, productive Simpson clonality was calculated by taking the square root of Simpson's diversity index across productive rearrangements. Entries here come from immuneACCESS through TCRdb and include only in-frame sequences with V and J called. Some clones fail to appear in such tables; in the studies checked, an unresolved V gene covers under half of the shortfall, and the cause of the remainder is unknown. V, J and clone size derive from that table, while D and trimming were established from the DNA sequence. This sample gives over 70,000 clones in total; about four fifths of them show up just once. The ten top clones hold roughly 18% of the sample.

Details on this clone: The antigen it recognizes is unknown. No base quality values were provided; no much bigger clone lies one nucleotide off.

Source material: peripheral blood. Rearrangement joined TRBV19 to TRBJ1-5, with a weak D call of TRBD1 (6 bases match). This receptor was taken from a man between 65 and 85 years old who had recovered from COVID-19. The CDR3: CASRGQFNQPQHF. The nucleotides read TGTGCCAGTAGAGGACAGTTTAATCAGCCCCAGCATTTT.